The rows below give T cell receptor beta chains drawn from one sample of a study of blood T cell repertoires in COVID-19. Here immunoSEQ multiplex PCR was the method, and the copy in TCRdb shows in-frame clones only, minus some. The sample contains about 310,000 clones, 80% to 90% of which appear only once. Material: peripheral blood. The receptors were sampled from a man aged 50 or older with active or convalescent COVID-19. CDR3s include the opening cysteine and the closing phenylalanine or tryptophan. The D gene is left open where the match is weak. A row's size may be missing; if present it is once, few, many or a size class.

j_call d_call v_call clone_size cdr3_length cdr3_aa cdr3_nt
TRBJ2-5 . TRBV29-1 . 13 CSVRQGRGETQYF TGCAGCGTTCGACAGGGGAGGGGAGAGACCCAGTACTTC
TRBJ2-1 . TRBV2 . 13 CASILGSYNEQFF TGTGCCAGCATCTTAGGGAGCTACAATGAGCAGTTCTTC
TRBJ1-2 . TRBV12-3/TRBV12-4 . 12 CASSLIGSGYTF TGTGCCAGCAGTTTAATAGGGAGTGGCTACACCTTC
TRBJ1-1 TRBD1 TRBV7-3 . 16 CASSLEALTGGTEAFF TGTGCCAGCAGCTTAGAGGCCTTGACAGGGGGCACTGAAGCTTTCTTT
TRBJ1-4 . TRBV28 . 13 CASTPGDYGKLFF TGTGCCAGCACCCCAGGGGATTACGGAAAACTGTTTTTT
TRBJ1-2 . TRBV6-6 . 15 CASSYRSLANYGYTF TGTGCCAGCAGTTATCGGTCTTTAGCTAACTATGGCTACACCTTC
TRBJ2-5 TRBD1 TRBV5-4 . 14 CASSSATGSETQYF TGTGCCAGCAGCTCGGCGACAGGGTCAGAGACCCAGTACTTC
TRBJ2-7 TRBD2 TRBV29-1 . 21 CSVPTHTGQRTSLCFSYEQYF TGCAGCGTTCCGACACACACAGGACAGAGGACTAGCCTCTGCTTTTCCTACGAGCAGTACTTC
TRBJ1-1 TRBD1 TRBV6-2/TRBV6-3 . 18 CASSSHTLRGRMRTEAFF TGTGCCAGCAGTTCCCATACCCTCAGGGGGAGGATGAGAACTGAAGCTTTCTTT
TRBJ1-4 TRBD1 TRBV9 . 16 CASSVGTGQGNEKLFF TGTGCCAGCAGCGTAGGGACGGGACAGGGCAATGAAAAACTGTTTTTT
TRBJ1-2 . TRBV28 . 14 CASSFGASGRGYTF TGTGCCAGCAGTTTTGGAGCATCAGGGAGGGGCTACACCTTC
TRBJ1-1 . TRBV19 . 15 CASSIEGAPNTEAFF TGTGCCAGTAGTATTGAGGGCGCCCCGAACACTGAAGCTTTCTTT
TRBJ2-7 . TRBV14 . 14 CASSQGRGTYEQYF TGTGCCAGCAGCCAGGGAAGGGGCACCTACGAGCAGTACTTC
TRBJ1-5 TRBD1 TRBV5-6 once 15 CASSHPDRSNQPQHF TGTGCCAGCAGCCACCCGGACAGGAGCAATCAGCCCCAGCATTTT
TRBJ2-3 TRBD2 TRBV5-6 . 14 CASSLRLAGDTQYF TGTGCCAGCAGCTTGAGACTAGCGGGAGATACGCAGTATTTT
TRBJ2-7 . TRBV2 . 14 CASSQGSFSYEQYF TGTGCCAGCAGCCAGGGGTCGTTCTCCTACGAGCAGTACTTC
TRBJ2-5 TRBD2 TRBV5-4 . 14 CASSLGQRGETQYF TGTGCCAGCAGCTTGGGGCAGCGGGGTGAGACCCAGTACTTC
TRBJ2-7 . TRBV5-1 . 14 CASSLVGNHYEQYF TGCGCCAGCAGCTTGGTGGGCAACCACTACGAGCAGTACTTC
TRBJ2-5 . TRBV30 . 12 CAWSPSRETQYF TGTGCCTGGAGTCCGAGTCGGGAGACCCAGTACTTC
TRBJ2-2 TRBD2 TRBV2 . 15 CASRFALAGTGELFF TGTGCCAGCAGGTTTGCGCTAGCGGGGACCGGGGAGCTGTTTTTT
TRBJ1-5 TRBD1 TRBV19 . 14 CASSTTGGNQPQHF TGTGCCAGTAGTACGACAGGGGGCAATCAGCCCCAGCATTTT
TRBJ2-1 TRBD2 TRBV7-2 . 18 CASSLGLAGGSSYNEQFF TGTGCCAGCAGCTTAGGACTAGCGGGGGGCAGCTCCTACAATGAGCAGTTCTTC
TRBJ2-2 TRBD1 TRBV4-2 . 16 CASSPLGTGDTGELFF TGTGCCAGCAGCCCTTTAGGGACAGGGGACACCGGGGAGCTGTTTTTT
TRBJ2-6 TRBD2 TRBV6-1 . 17 CASSEASGTSGANVLTF TGTGCCAGCAGTGAGGCTAGCGGGACCTCTGGGGCCAACGTCCTGACTTTC
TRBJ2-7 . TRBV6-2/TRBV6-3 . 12 CASSGQAYEQYF TGTGCCAGCAGTGGCCAGGCCTACGAGCAGTACTTC
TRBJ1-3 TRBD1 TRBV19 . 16 CASSTNRDRAGNTIYF TGTGCCAGTAGTACCAACCGGGACAGGGCTGGAAACACCATATATTTT
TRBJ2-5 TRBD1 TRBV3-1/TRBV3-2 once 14 CASSQGQGRETQYF TGTGCCAGCAGCCAAGGACAGGGTCGAGAGACCCAGTACTTC
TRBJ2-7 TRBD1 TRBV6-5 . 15 CASSYSGDRSYEQYF TGTGCCAGCAGTTACTCGGGGGACAGATCCTACGAGCAGTACTTC
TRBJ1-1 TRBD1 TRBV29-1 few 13 CSVLGQGHTEAFF TGCAGCGTTCTTGGACAGGGGCACACTGAAGCTTTCTTT
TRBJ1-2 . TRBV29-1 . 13 CSALPREGYGYTF TGCAGCGCCTTGCCCAGGGAGGGTTATGGCTACACCTTC
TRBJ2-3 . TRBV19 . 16 CASSALSAGATDTQYF TGTGCCAGTAGCGCTCTTAGCGCGGGGGCCACAGATACGCAGTATTTT
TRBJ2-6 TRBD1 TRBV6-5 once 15 CATRQGRAGANVLTF TGTGCCACAAGACAGGGACGTGCTGGGGCCAACGTCCTGACTTTC
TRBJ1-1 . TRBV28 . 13 CASLEWSRTEAFF TGTGCCAGCTTAGAGTGGTCGCGCACTGAAGCTTTCTTT
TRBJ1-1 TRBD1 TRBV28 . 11 CASTIGTGAFF TGTGCCAGCACCATCGGGACAGGAGCTTTCTTT
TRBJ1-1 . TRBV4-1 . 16 CASSQGGRTAGTEAFF TGCGCCAGCAGCCAAGGGGGAAGGACAGCAGGCACTGAAGCTTTCTTT
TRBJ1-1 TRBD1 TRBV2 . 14 CASSTGAGNTEAFF TGTGCCAGCAGTACAGGGGCGGGGAACACTGAAGCTTTCTTT
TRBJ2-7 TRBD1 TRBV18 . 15 CASSPLGTERYEQYF TGTGCCAGCTCACCCCTCGGGACAGAGAGATACGAGCAGTACTTC
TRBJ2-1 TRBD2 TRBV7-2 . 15 CASSKTSGSYNEQFF TGTGCCAGCAGCAAGACTAGCGGCTCCTACAATGAGCAGTTCTTC
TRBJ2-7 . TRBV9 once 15 CASSPQGHRLYEQYF TGTGCCAGCAGCCCGCAGGGACACCGGCTCTACGAGCAGTACTTC
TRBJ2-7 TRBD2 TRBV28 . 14 CASSRLASLYEQYF TGTGCCAGCAGTAGACTAGCGAGTCTGTACGAGCAGTACTTC
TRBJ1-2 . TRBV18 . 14 CASSLRDALYGYTF TGTGCCAGCTCACTGCGGGATGCCCTGTATGGCTACACCTTC
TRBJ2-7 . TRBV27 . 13 CASRRTASYEQYF TGTGCCAGCAGAAGGACAGCCTCCTACGAGCAGTACTTC